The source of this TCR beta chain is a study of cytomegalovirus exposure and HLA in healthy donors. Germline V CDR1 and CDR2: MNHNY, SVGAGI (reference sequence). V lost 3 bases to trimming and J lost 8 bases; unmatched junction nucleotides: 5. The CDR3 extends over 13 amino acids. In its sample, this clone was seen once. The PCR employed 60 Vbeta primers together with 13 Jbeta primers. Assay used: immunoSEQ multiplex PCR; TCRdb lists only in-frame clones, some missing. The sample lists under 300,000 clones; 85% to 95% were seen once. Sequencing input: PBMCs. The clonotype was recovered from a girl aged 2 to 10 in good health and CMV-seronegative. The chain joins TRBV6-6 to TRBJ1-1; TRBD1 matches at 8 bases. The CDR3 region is CASSYRTGNEAFF. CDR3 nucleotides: TGTGCCAGCAGTTATAGGACAGGGAACGAAGCTTTCTTT.